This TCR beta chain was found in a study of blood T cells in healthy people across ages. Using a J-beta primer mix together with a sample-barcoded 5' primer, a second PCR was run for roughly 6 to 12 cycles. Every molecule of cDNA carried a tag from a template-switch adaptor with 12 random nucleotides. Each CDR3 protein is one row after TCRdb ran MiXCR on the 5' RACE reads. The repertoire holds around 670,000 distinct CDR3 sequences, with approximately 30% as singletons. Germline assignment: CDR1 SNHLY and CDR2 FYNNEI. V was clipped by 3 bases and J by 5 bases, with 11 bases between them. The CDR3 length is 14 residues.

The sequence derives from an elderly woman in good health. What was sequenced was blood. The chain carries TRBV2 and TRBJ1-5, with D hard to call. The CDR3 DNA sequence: TGTGCCAGCAGTGATAAGTCTCTTGATCAGCCCCAGCATTTT. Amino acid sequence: CASSDKSLDQPQHF.